A selection of T cell receptor beta chains follows, all from one sample in a study of shared clonotypes between healthy human individuals. Sequencing used immunoSEQ multiplex PCR; TCRdb keeps in-frame clones, though not all of them. The sample records more than 550,000 clones, 90% being singletons. What was sequenced was memory CD8+ T cells from PBMCs. Receptor source: a man between 18 and 35 years old in good health. Some clones in this sample may be carry-over from other donors' samples. Both conserved end residues are part of each CDR3. Each record gives: J gene, clone size, V gene, D gene, CDR3 DNA, CDR3 protein. A D gene is named only where the DNA matches it firmly. Size is omitted from some rows. Given values are once, few, many or a class for expanded clones.

j_call: TRBJ2-5; clone_size: NA; v_call: TRBV7-2; d_call: TRBD2; cdr3_nt: TGTGCCAGCAGCTTTGGCGGGGGGGACAAGGTGACCCAGTACTTC; cdr3_aa: CASSFGGGDKVTQYF
j_call: TRBJ2-7; clone_size: once; v_call: TRBV19; d_call: TRBD1; cdr3_nt: TGTGCCAGTAGGACGGGACAGGGGATCGAGCAGTACTTC; cdr3_aa: CASRTGQGIEQYF
j_call: TRBJ2-7; clone_size: NA; v_call: TRBV5-6; d_call: TRBD1; cdr3_nt: TGTGCCAGCAGCTTGGCCGGGGGACAGGGGGCACACGAGCAGTACTTC; cdr3_aa: CASSLAGGQGAHEQYF
j_call: TRBJ1-4; clone_size: NA; v_call: TRBV19; d_call: TRBD1; cdr3_nt: TGTGCCAGTAGTTATCTCGACAGGGGCCCAAAACTGTTTTTT; cdr3_aa: CASSYLDRGPKLFF
j_call: TRBJ2-1; clone_size: NA; v_call: TRBV19; d_call: NA; cdr3_nt: TGTGCCAGTAGTCTGCAGGGTGGTTTATACAATGAGCAGTTCTTC; cdr3_aa: CASSLQGGLYNEQFF
j_call: TRBJ2-5; clone_size: NA; v_call: TRBV9; d_call: NA; cdr3_nt: TGTGCCAGCAGCGGATCGGGAGCCACCCTTCAGTACTTC; cdr3_aa: CASSGSGATLQYF
j_call: TRBJ2-3; clone_size: NA; v_call: TRBV5-1; d_call: TRBD2; cdr3_nt: TGCGCCAGCAGCTTGGTAGCGGGAGGGCCAGCAGATACGCAGTATTTT; cdr3_aa: CASSLVAGGPADTQYF
j_call: TRBJ2-7; clone_size: NA; v_call: TRBV10-1; d_call: TRBD1; cdr3_nt: TGCGCCAGCAGCGAGGGACAGGGGATCTACGAGCAGTACTTC; cdr3_aa: CASSEGQGIYEQYF
j_call: TRBJ1-2; clone_size: NA; v_call: TRBV27; d_call: TRBD1; cdr3_nt: TGTGCCAGCAGTGCATACAGGGGGCTTTTGAGTGGCTACACCTTC; cdr3_aa: CASSAYRGLLSGYTF
j_call: TRBJ1-4; clone_size: NA; v_call: TRBV19; d_call: TRBD1; cdr3_nt: TGTGCCAGTAGTAACCGGGACAGTAATGAAAAACTGTTTTTT; cdr3_aa: CASSNRDSNEKLFF
j_call: TRBJ2-5; clone_size: NA; v_call: TRBV7-8; d_call: NA; cdr3_nt: TGTGCCAGCAGCGACATTGGGGGGATACGGGGAGAGACCCAGTACTTC; cdr3_aa: CASSDIGGIRGETQYF
j_call: TRBJ1-4; clone_size: NA; v_call: TRBV10-3; d_call: NA; cdr3_nt: TGTGCCATCAGGGAGGACAGCCTTGCAACTAATGAAAAACTGTTTTTT; cdr3_aa: CAIREDSLATNEKLFF
j_call: TRBJ1-1; clone_size: NA; v_call: TRBV18; d_call: NA; cdr3_nt: TGTGCCAGCTCACCACCGGCGACGGTGGCCACTGAAGCTTTCTTT; cdr3_aa: CASSPPATVATEAFF
j_call: TRBJ2-2; clone_size: NA; v_call: TRBV28; d_call: TRBD1; cdr3_nt: TGTGCCAGCAGTTTGGGGACAGGGGCAACCGGGGAGCTGTTTTTT; cdr3_aa: CASSLGTGATGELFF
j_call: TRBJ2-7; clone_size: once; v_call: TRBV5-6; d_call: TRBD1; cdr3_nt: TGTGCCAGCAGCCTGGGGGGACAGGGTAATTTCTACGAGCAGTACTTC; cdr3_aa: CASSLGGQGNFYEQYF
j_call: TRBJ1-6; clone_size: NA; v_call: TRBV4-1; d_call: TRBD1; cdr3_nt: TGCGCCAGCAGCCAGACAGGGGGCAAGGGCTCCTATAATTCACCCCTCCACTTT; cdr3_aa: CASSQTGGKGSYNSPLHF
j_call: TRBJ1-4; clone_size: NA; v_call: TRBV2; d_call: NA; cdr3_nt: TGTGCCAGCATAAGTACGGCCCAAGGGAAACTGTTTTTT; cdr3_aa: CASISTAQGKLFF
j_call: TRBJ2-7; clone_size: NA; v_call: TRBV19; d_call: NA; cdr3_nt: TGTGCCAGTTCACTGGCGGTAGGGAACTACGAGCAGTACTTC; cdr3_aa: CASSLAVGNYEQYF
j_call: TRBJ2-5; clone_size: NA; v_call: TRBV7-9; d_call: NA; cdr3_nt: TGTGCCAGCAGCCTTCGGTTTGGCAACCAAGAGACCCAGTACTTC; cdr3_aa: CASSLRFGNQETQYF
j_call: TRBJ1-1; clone_size: few; v_call: TRBV9; d_call: NA; cdr3_nt: TGTGCCAGCAGCGTAGTCATGAACACTGAAGCTTTCTTT; cdr3_aa: CASSVVMNTEAFF
j_call: TRBJ1-3; clone_size: NA; v_call: TRBV5-1; d_call: TRBD1; cdr3_nt: TGCGCCAGCAGCTTGGGAGGACAGGGGTCTGGAAACACCATATATTTT; cdr3_aa: CASSLGGQGSGNTIYF
j_call: TRBJ2-1; clone_size: NA; v_call: TRBV7-9; d_call: NA; cdr3_nt: TGTGCCAGCAGCTTCACTACCAATGAGCAGTTCTTC; cdr3_aa: CASSFTTNEQFF